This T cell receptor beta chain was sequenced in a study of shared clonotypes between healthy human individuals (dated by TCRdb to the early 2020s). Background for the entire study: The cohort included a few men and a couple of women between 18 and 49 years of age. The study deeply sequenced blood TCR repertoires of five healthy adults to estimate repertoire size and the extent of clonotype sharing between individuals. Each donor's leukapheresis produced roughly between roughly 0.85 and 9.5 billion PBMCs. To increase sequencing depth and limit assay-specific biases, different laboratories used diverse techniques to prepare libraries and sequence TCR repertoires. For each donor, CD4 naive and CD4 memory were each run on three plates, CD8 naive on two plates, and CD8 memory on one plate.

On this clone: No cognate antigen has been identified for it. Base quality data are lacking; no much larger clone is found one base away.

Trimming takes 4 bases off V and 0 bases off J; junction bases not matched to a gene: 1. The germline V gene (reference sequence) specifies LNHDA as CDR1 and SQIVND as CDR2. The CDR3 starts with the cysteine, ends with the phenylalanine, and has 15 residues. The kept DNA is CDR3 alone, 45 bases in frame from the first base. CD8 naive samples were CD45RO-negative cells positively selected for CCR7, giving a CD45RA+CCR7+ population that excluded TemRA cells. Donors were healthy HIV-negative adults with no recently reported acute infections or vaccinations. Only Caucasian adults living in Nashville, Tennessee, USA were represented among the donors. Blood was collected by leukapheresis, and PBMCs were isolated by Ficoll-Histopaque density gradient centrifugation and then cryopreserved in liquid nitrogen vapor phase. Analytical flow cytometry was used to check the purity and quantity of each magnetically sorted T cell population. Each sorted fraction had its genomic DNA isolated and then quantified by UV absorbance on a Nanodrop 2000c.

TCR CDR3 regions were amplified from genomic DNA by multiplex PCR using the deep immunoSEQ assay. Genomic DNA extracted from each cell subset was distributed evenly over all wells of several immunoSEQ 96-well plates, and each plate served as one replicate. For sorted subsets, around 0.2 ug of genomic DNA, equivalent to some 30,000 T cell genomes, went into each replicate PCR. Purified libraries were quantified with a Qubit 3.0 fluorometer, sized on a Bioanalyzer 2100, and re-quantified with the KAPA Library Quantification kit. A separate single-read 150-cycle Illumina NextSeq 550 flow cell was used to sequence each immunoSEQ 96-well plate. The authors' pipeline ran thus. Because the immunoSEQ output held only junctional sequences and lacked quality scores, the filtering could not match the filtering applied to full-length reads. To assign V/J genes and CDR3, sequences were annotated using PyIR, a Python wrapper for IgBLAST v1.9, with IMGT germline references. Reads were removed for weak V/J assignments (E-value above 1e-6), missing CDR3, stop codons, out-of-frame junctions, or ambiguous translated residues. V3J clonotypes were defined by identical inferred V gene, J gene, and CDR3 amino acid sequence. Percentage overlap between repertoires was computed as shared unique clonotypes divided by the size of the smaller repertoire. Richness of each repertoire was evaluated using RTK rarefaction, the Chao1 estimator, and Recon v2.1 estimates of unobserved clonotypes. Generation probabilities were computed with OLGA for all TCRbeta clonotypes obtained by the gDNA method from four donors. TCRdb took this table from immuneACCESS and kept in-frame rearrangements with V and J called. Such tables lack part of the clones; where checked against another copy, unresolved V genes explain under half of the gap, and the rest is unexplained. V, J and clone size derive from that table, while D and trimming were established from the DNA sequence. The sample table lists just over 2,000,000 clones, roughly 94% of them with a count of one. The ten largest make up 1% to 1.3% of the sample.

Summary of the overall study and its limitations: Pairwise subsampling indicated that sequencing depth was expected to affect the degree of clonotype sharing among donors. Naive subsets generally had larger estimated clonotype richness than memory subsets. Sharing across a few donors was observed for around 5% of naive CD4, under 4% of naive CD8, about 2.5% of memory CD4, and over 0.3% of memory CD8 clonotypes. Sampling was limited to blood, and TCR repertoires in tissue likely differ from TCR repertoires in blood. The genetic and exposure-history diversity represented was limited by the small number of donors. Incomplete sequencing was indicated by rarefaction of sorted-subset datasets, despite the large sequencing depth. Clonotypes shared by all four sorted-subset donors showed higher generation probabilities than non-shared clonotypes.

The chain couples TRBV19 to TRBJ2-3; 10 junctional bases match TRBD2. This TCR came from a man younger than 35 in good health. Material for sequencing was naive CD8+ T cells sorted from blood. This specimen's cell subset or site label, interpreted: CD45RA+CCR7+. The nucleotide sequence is TGTGCCAGTAGTACACTAGCGGGGAGCACAGATACGCAGTATTTT. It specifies CASSTLAGSTDTQYF.